This T cell receptor (beta chain) was identified in a study of cytomegalovirus exposure and HLA in healthy donors. Overall study findings and caveats: High specificity and sensitivity for cytomegalovirus status were reported for the classifier. V- and J-gene trimming of TCR beta was linked (in a later analysis) to a missense DCLRE1C variant. In an earlier analysis, most TCR beta V segments were productive about 87% or about 30% of the time.

Worth noting for this clone: Its antigen is as yet unknown.

Germline assignment: CDR1 MGHDK and CDR2 SYGVNS. The CDR3 covers 13 residues. Trimming at V came to 3 bases and at J to 6 bases, leaving 0 bases not matched to a gene. PCR involved 60 Vbeta and 13 Jbeta primers. Sequenced by immunoSEQ multiplex PCR; TCRdb stores in-frame clones only, minus some. The sample yields some 160,000 clones, 68% seen once. This clonotype originated in a man aged 55 to 70 in good health and CMV-seronegative. The chain uses TRBV25-1 and TRBJ2-2; 8 bases agree with TRBD2. Sequencing was performed on PBMCs. The chain's CDR3 is CASSDGRAGELFF. CDR3 nucleotides: TGTGCCAGCAGTGACGGGAGGGCCGGGGAGCTGTTTTTT.